This is a list of T cell receptor beta chains from one sample in a study of OX40 agonist ivuxolimab in advanced cancers. TCRdb keeps only in-frame clones here, not all; method: immunoSEQ multiplex PCR. The data contain roughly 62,000 clones, about 92% of them singletons. The sequencing used CD4+ or CD8+ T cells sorted from blood, collected in a trial of the OX40 agonist ivuxolimab. These receptors all come from an adult with an advanced solid tumor such as melanoma, head and neck, liver or kidney cancer. CDR3s include the opening cysteine and the closing phenylalanine or tryptophan. A D gene is named only where the DNA matches it firmly. Size is stated for part of the rows, as once, few or many counts, or as a class when the clone is expanded.

>TRBV29-1|TRBJ1-2|-|-
TGCAGCGTGTCCGTATACTCCGGTGGCTACACCTTC
CSVSVYSGGYTF
>TRBV5-6|TRBJ1-1|-|TRBD1
TGTGCCAGCAGCTACCGGGACAGGGGTACTGAAGCTTTCTTT
CASSYRDRGTEAFF
>TRBV11-3|TRBJ1-5|-|-
TGTGCCAGCAGCTTAGCGGGGACACCAAGCAATCAGCCCCAGCATTTT
CASSLAGTPSNQPQHF
>TRBV5-5|TRBJ1-6|-|-
TGTGCCAGCAGCTTGGGGGCGAGCTCCTATAATTCACCCCTCCACTTT
CASSLGASSYNSPLHF
>TRBV30|TRBJ1-3|-|-
TGTGCCTGGAGTGGGTATCAGGCCCTGAACACCATATATTTT
CAWSGYQALNTIYF
>TRBV29-1|TRBJ2-5|-|TRBD2
TGCAGCGTTGAAGGAGGACTAGCGGGAGGGACCCAGTACTTC
CSVEGGLAGGTQYF
>TRBV20-1|TRBJ1-1|few|-
TGCAGTGCTGGCAGGAACACTGAAGCTTTCTTT
CSAGRNTEAFF
>TRBV30|TRBJ2-6|-|-
TGTGCCTGCGGGGGGGCCAACGTCCTGACTTTC
CACGGANVLTF
>TRBV27|TRBJ2-5|-|TRBD2
TGTGCCAGCAGGACCAGCGGGGGGGCCCGAGAGACCCAGTACTTC
CASRTSGGARETQYF
>TRBV5-1|TRBJ2-7|-|-
TGCGCCAGCAGCTTGGAGGGACCCCGACGGGACGAGCAGTACTTC
CASSLEGPRRDEQYF
>TRBV19|TRBJ1-1|-|TRBD1
TGTGCCAGTAGCTCGACAGGGATGGACACTGAAGCTTTCTTT
CASSSTGMDTEAFF